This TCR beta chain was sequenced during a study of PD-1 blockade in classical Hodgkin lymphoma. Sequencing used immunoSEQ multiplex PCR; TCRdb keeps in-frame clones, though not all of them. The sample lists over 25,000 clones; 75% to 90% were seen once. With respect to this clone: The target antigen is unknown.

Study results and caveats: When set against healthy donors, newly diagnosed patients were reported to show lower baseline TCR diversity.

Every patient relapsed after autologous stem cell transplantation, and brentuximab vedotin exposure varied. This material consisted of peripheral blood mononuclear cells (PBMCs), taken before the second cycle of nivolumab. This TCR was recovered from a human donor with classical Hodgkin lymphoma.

CDR3 sequence (DNA): TGTGCCAGCAGCAAGAACAGGTTTATGAACACTGAAGCTTTCTTT. This sequence encodes CASSKNRFMNTEAFF. The V gene is TRBV7-8, the J gene TRBJ1-1; tentative D call: TRBD1 (5 bases). This CDR3 is built from 15 residues. Trimming stripped 5 bases from V and 0 bases from J, with 13 bases between. The germline V gene has CDR1 SGHVS and CDR2 FQNEAQ.